The entry below gives a single T cell receptor (beta chain) sequence along with its context. Its antigen is unknown. This entry is derived from a study of CD8+ T cells in alopecia areata. Findings of the study overall: Persistence during tofacitinib was seen for many expanded lesional clones in scalp and blood.

Treatment described: oral pan-JAK inhibitor, 5-10 mg twice daily. Specimens obtained from alopecia areata patients comprised lesional scalp punch biopsies and peripheral blood. Both CD4+ and CD8+ T cells were separated by sorting PBMCs. Following RNA extraction, reverse transcription yielded cDNA that acted as the sequencing template. Only in-frame clones appear in the TCRdb table, and some are missing; sequencing was by immunoSEQ multiplex PCR. The sample has roughly 110,000 clones, roughly three fifths seen once. Germline V lookup: CDR1 MNHEY, CDR2 SMNVEV (reference sequence). The ends were cut back, 0 bases at V and 7 bases at J, with 9 bases in the middle. The CDR3 has 13 residues.

The clonotype comes from a human donor with alopecia areata. This rearrangement joins TRBV27 to TRBJ1-2, with D uncertain. This specimen was CD8+ T cells sorted from blood, taken at week 24, from a patient treated with tofacitinib. The DNA for the CDR3 is TGTGCCAGCAGTTTATCGGTATTAGGTGGCTACACCTTC. It yields the protein CASSLSVLGGYTF.